This T cell receptor beta chain appears in the sequencing data of a study of beta chain features in type 1 diabetes. Study results and limitations: For patients, the naive, central memory and Treg TCRB repertoires appeared more alike than for healthy donors. Whether TCRB rearrangement is influenced by HLA type was left unresolved in this analysis.

Germline V gene lookup returns CDR1 SGHRS and CDR2 YFSETQ. V dropped 3 bases and J dropped 5; count of bases not matched to a gene: 5. The CDR3 consists of 13 residues. Sequencing targeted expressed TCRB transcripts, as all isolated RNA had been reverse transcribed. Sequencing was performed with immunoSEQ multiplex PCR; in TCRdb, only in-frame clones are kept and a portion is missing. The sample has 60,000 to 75,000 clones, roughly 60% seen once. Comment on this clone: Its antigen remains unknown.

Sample: Tregs from blood. The receptor was isolated from a woman aged 18-29 years in good health. The chain recombines TRBV5-1 with TRBJ2-7; 7 bases align to TRBD2. CDR3 region: CASSSGGPNEQYF. The CDR3 coding sequence is TGCGCCAGCAGCTCGGGGGGTCCCAACGAGCAGTACTTC.